The clone carrying this T cell receptor (beta chain) was found a few times. The data originate from a study of CD8+ T cells in alopecia areata. V was pared by 3 bases and J by 0 bases, with 11 bases between. The CDR3 length is 15 residues. Germline V gene lookup returns CDR1 SGHTA and CDR2 FQGNSA. It was cDNA, reverse transcribed from extracted RNA, that served as the sequencing template. Measured with immunoSEQ multiplex PCR; TCRdb has only the in-frame clones, and not every one. The data contain 65,000 to 75,000 clones, around 49% of them singletons. The source is a human donor with alopecia areata. Sequences were derived from CD8+ T cells sorted from blood, sampled at week 0. V usage is TRBV7-2 and J usage is TRBJ1-2; D is ambiguous. The CDR3 DNA follows: TGTGCCAGCAGCTTGCCGGCCGTAGCTAACTATGGCTACACCTTC. This translates into CASSLPAVANYGYTF.